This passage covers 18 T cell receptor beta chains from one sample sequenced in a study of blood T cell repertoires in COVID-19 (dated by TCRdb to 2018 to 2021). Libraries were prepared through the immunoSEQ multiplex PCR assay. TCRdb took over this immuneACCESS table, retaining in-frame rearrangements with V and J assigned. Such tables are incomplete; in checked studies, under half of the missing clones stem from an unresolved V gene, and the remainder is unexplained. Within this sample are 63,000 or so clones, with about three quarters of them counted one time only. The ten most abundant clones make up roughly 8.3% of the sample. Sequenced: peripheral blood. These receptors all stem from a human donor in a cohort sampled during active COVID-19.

CDR3 in amino acids: CASSDGAGGTASTDTQYF. CDR3 DNA sequence: TGTGCCAGCAGCGATGGAGCGGGAGGGACCGCTAGCACAGATACGCAGTATTTT. The chain recombines TRBV9 with TRBJ2-3; TRBD2 agrees at 10 bases. The CDR3 has 18 residues. Trimming removed 3 bases from V and 0 bases from J; junction bases left unmatched: 10. Germline V lookup: CDR1 SGDLS, CDR2 YYNGEE.

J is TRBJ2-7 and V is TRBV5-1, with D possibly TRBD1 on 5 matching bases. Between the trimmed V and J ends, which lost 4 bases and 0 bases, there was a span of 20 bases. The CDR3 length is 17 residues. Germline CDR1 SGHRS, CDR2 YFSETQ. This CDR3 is CASSLGAARGSSYEQYF. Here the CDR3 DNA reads TGCGCCAGCAGCCTGGGTGCAGCTAGGGGTAGCTCCTACGAGCAGTACTTC.

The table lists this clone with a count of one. The CDR3: CASSLPGQTYEQYF. DNA for the CDR3: TGTGCCAGCAGCTTACCGGGACAGACCTACGAGCAGTACTTC. V and J are TRBV11-2 and TRBJ2-7; TRBD1 aligns across 7 bases. V shed 2 bases, J shed 2 bases, and the junction held 3 bases outside the gene matches. This CDR3 is 14 amino acids long. In germline, CDR1 is SGHAT, CDR2 FQNNGV.

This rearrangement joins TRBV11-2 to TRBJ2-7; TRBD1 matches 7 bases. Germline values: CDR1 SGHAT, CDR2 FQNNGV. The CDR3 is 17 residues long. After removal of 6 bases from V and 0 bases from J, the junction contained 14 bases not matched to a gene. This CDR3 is CASSLFPAGQVSYEQYF. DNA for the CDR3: TGTGCCAGCAGTCTTTTCCCCGCCGGACAGGTCTCCTACGAGCAGTACTTC.

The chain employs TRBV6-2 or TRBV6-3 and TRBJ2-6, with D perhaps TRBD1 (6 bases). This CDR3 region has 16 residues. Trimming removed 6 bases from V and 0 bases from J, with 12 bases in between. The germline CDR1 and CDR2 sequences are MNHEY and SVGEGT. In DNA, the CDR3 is TGTGCCAGCAGCCTAAGGGGGTACTCTGGGGCCAACGTCCTGACTTTC. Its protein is CASSLRGYSGANVLTF.

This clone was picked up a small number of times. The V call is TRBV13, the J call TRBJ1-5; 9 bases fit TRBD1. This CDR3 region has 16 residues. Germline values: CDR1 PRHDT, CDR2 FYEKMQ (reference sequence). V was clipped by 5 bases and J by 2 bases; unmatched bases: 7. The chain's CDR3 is CASSRGQGRGNQPQHF. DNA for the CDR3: TGTGCCAGCAGCCGGGGACAGGGTCGGGGCAATCAGCCCCAGCATTTT. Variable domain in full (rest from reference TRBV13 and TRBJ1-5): AAGVIQSPRHLIKEKRETATLKCYPIPRHDTVYWYQQGPGQDPQFLISFYEKMQSDKGSIPDRFSAQQFSDYHSELNMSSLELGDSALYFCASSRGQGRGNQPQHFGDGTRLSIL.

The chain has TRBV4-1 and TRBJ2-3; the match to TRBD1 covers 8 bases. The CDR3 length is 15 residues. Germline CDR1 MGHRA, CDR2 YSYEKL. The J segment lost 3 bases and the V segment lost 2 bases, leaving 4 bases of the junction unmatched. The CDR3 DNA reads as TGCGCCAGCAGCCAACAGGACAGGGAGACAGATACGCAGTATTTT. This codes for CASSQQDRETDTQYF.

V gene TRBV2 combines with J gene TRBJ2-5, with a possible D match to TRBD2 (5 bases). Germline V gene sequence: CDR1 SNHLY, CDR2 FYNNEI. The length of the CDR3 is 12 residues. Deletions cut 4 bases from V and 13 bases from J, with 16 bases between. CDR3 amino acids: CASSVSPEGRYF. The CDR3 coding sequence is TGTGCCAGCAGTGTAAGCCCCGAGGGAAGGTACTTC.

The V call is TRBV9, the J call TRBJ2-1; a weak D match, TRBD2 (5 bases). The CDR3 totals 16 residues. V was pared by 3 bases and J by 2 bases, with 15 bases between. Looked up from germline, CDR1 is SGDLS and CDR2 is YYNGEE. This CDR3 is CASSAFEREPYNEQFF. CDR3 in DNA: TGTGCCAGCAGCGCCTTTGAGAGGGAGCCCTACAATGAGCAGTTCTTC.

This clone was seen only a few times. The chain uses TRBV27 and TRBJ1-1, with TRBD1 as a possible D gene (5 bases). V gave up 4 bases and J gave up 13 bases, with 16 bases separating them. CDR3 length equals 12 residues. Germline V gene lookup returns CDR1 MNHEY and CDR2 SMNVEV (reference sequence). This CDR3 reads CASSSPGRRDFF. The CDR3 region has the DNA TGTGCCAGCAGTTCCCCAGGGAGGAGAGATTTCTTT.

CDR3 coding DNA: TGTGCCAGCAGCCGACCGCTCGGGACTCCGGGAGAGTACGAGCAGTACTTC. It yields the protein CASSRPLGTPGEYEQYF. This chain links TRBV7-9 with TRBJ2-7; a weak D match, TRBD2 (6 bases). The CDR3 runs to 17 residues. Trimming cost V 5 bases and J 4 bases, with 24 bases left between them. CDR1 and CDR2 from the germline V gene are SEHNR and FQNEAQ (reference sequence). The full variable domain, its missing parts supplied by reference TRBV7-9 and TRBJ2-7, is DTGVSQNPRHKITKRGQNVTFRCDPISEHNRLYWYRQTLGQGPEFLTYFQNEAQLEKSRLLSDRFSAERPKGSFSTLEIQRTEQGDSAMYLCASSRPLGTPGEYEQYFGPGTRLTVT.

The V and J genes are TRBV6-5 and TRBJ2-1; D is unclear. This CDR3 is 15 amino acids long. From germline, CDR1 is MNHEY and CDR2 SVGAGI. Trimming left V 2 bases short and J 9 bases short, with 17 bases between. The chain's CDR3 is CASSYTPIKRGEQFF. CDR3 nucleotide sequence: TGTGCCAGCAGTTACACCCCCATTAAACGCGGTGAGCAGTTCTTC.

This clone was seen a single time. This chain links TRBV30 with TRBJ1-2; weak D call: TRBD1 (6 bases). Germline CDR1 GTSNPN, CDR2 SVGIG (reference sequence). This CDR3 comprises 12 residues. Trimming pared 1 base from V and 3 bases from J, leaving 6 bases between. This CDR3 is CAWSGGHYGYTF. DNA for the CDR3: TGTGCCTGGAGTGGGGGGCACTATGGCTACACCTTC.

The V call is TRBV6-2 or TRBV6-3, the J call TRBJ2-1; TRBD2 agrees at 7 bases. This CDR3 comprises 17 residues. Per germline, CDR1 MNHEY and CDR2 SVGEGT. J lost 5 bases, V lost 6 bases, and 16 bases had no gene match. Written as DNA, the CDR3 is TGTGCCAGCAGCCCTCGACCCACTAGCGACTATAACAATGAGCAGTTCTTC. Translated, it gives CASSPRPTSDYNNEQFF.

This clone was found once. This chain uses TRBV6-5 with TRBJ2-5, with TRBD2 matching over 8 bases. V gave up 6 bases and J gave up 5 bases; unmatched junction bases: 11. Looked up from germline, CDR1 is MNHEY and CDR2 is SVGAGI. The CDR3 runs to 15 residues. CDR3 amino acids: CASSPAAAGVETQYF. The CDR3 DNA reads TGTGCCAGCAGCCCGGCGGCAGCGGGAGTCGAGACCCAGTACTTC.

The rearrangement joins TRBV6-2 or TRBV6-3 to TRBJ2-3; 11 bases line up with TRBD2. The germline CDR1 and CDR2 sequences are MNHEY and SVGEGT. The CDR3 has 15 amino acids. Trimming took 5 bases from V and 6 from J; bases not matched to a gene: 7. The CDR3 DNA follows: TGTGCCAGCAGTCTAGCGGGAGGATCCGCTGATACGCAGTATTTT. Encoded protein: CASSLAGGSADTQYF.

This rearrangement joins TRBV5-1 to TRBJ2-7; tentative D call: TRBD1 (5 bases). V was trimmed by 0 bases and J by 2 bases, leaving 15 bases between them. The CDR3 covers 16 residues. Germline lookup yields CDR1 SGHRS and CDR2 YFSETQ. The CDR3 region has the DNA TGCGCCAGCAGCTTGGAGGGGCAGGCCCCAGCCTACGAGCAGTACTTC. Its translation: CASSLEGQAPAYEQYF.

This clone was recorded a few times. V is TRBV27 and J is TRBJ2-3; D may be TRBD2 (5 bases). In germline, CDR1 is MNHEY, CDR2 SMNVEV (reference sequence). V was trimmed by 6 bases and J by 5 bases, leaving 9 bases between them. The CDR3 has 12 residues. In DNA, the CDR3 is TGTGCCAGCAGCCTGGCGGGAGATACGCAGTATTTT. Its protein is CASSLAGDTQYF.